This T cell receptor (beta chain) stems from a study of liver allograft versus peripheral blood T cells. The overall study: Intrahepatic T cell receptor repertoires from transplanted livers were compared against repertoires in recipients' peripheral blood. Study-wide findings and caveats: Repertoires of T cell receptors in liver allografts reportedly differed from peripheral blood repertoires.

Germline CDR1 and CDR2: LNHNV and YYDKDF (reference sequence). The CDR3 is 16 residues long. V was shortened by 0 bases and J by 1 base, with 11 bases between the two germline ends. This clonotype was detected ten times or more. Its antigen is not identified. Each CDR3 protein gets one entry after TCRdb re-called the reads with MiXCR. The sample has about 6,000 distinct CDR3 sequences, about a sixth seen once. This TCR was sampled from a human patient who had a liver transplant. Some T cells may be graft donor cells. J is TRBJ2-3 and V is TRBV15; TRBD2 is a possible D gene (5 bases). DNA for the CDR3: TGTGCCACCAGCAGAGAGAGGGCCGGGGGCACAGATACGCAGTATTTT. The encoded protein is CATSRERAGGTDTQYF.